These 25 T cell receptor beta chains share one sample of origin, sequenced in a study of OX40 agonist ivuxolimab in advanced cancers. Assay: immunoSEQ multiplex PCR; the TCRdb copy retains only in-frame clones and omits some. The data hold tens of thousands of clones, with less than 95% observed a single time. The sample here was CD4+ or CD8+ T cells sorted from blood, taken in a trial of the OX40 agonist ivuxolimab. The source of these receptors is an adult with an advanced solid tumor such as melanoma, head and neck, liver or kidney cancer.

This rearrangement joins TRBV5-6 to TRBJ2-3; 9 bases agree with TRBD2. The CDR3 covers 17 residues. CDR1 is SGHDT, CDR2 YYEEEE, per germline. J lost 2 bases, V lost 2 bases, and 9 bases had no gene match. CDR3 in amino acids: CASSLSGGPHLTDTQYF. CDR3 nucleotides: TGTGCCAGCAGCTTAAGCGGGGGGCCGCACCTCACAGATACGCAGTATTTT.

The CDR3 loop is CASSAGGTGELFF. The CDR3 DNA reads TGTGCCAGCAGTGCGGGGGGCACCGGGGAGCTGTTTTTT. The genes are TRBV6-1 and TRBJ2-2; 7 nucleotides align to TRBD2. Germline V gene data show CDR1 as MNHNS and CDR2 as SASEGT. The CDR3 runs to 13 residues. V dropped 4 bases and J dropped 4; count of bases not matched to a gene: 0.

The chain links TRBV5-1 to TRBJ2-4; 8 nucleotides match TRBD1. The V gene's germline CDR1 is SGHRS and CDR2 YFSETQ. The J segment lost 3 bases and the V segment lost 0 bases, leaving 2 bases of the junction unmatched. The CDR3 runs 15 residues. CDR3 sequence reads: CASSLGDRNKNIQYF. The CDR3 coding sequence is TGCGCCAGCAGCTTGGGGGACAGGAACAAAAACATTCAGTACTTC.

This CDR3 is CASSLAAVTEAFF. The CDR3 DNA reads as TGTGCCAGCAGCTTAGCGGCGGTCACTGAAGCTTTCTTT. The chain is built from TRBV7-2 and TRBJ1-1, with D unresolved. This CDR3 region has 13 residues. V was clipped by 0 bases and J by 4 bases, with 6 bases between them. Germline V gives CDR1 SGHTA, CDR2 FQGNSA.

CDR3 in DNA: TGCGCCAGCAGCCAAGAGAACAGCCGATCTAACTATGGCTACACCTTC. Its protein is CASSQENSRSNYGYTF. This chain connects TRBV4-3 to TRBJ1-2; D gene unclear. Deletions cut 0 bases from V and 0 bases from J, with 11 bases between. The CDR3 is made up of 16 amino acids. The germline V gene has CDR1 LGHNA and CDR2 YSLEER.

The genes are TRBV10-3 and TRBJ2-7, with 10 bases lining up with TRBD2. Per germline, CDR1 ENHRY and CDR2 SYGVKD. This CDR3 is built from 16 residues. V shed 5 bases, J shed 0 bases, and the junction held 7 bases outside the gene matches. CDR3 sequence reads: CAISPSSGGSSYEQYF. The CDR3 nucleotides read TGTGCCATCAGTCCTTCTAGCGGGGGCAGCTCCTACGAGCAGTACTTC.

V usage is TRBV4-2 and J usage is TRBJ2-3, with 11 bases matching TRBD2. Trimming took 0 bases from V and 1 from J; bases not matched to a gene: 15. Germline CDR1 is LGHNA and CDR2 is YNFKEQ. This CDR3 is built from 21 residues. Here the CDR3 reads CASSQDPASGGWSDGTDTQYF. CDR3 nucleotide sequence: TGTGCCAGCAGCCAAGATCCGGCTAGCGGGGGGTGGTCCGACGGCACAGATACGCAGTATTTT.

J is TRBJ1-5 and V is TRBV18; no clear D. This CDR3 contains 15 residues. Per germline, CDR1 KGHSH and CDR2 LQKENI. V was shortened by 2 bases and J by 0 bases, with 8 bases between the two germline ends. CDR3 bases: TGTGCCAGCTCACCAAGGACGGTTAGCAATCAGCCCCAGCATTTT. Protein sequence: CASSPRTVSNQPQHF.

V gene TRBV7-2 combines with J gene TRBJ1-2, with TRBD1 as a possible D gene (5 bases). Trimming pared 2 bases from V and 6 bases from J, leaving 19 bases between. The CDR3 has 16 amino acids. Germline V gene lookup returns CDR1 SGHTA and CDR2 FQGNSA. The CDR3 loop reads CASSLSSTGGTDGYTF. Written as DNA, the CDR3 is TGTGCCAGCAGCTTATCCTCTACCGGGGGAACCGATGGCTACACCTTC.

This chain connects TRBV7-9 to TRBJ2-1, with D perhaps matching TRBD2 (6 bases). Trimming stripped 2 bases from V and 0 bases from J, with 14 bases between. The germline V gene has CDR1 SEHNR and CDR2 FQNEAQ (reference sequence). The CDR3 runs to 17 residues. DNA for the CDR3: TGTGCCAGCAGCTTATGGCTAGGGAGGACCTCCTACAATGAGCAGTTCTTC. This sequence encodes CASSLWLGRTSYNEQFF.

This chain joins TRBV6-6 and TRBJ2-7, with D possibly being TRBD2 (7 bases). The V gene's germline CDR1 is MNHNY and CDR2 SVGAGI (reference sequence). This CDR3 has 14 residues. Trimming pared 5 bases from V and 4 bases from J, leaving 15 bases between. The CDR3 region is CASSTLGGGYEQYF. In nucleotides, the CDR3 is TGTGCCAGCAGTACGTTAGGGGGAGGGTACGAGCAGTACTTC.

This clone occurred once. V gene TRBV6-5 combines with J gene TRBJ1-1, with D unresolved. This CDR3 comprises 12 residues. With 2 bases removed from V and 10 bases from J, the gap between germline ends came to 11 bases. Germline CDR1 MNHEY, CDR2 SVGAGI. CDR3 sequence (DNA): TGTGCCAGCAGTTACCGAAACCTGGGAGCTTTCTTT. Translation: CASSYRNLGAFF.

This clone was detected once. V usage is TRBV28 and J usage is TRBJ1-5; 7 bases agree with TRBD1. V lost 5 bases and J lost 5; bases outside the gene matches: 6. CDR3 length: 14 amino acids. Germline CDR1 and CDR2: MDHEN and SYDVKM. The CDR3 bases are TGTGCCAGCAGTGCCGACAGGGCCGATCAGCCCCAGCATTTT. Translated: CASSADRADQPQHF.

The chain is built from TRBV11-2 and TRBJ1-1, with TRBD1 matching 10 bases. The CDR3 is 17 residues long. From germline, CDR1 is SGHAT and CDR2 FQNNGV. Losses at the gene ends were 3 bases for V and 3 bases for J; bases not matched to a gene: 10. The CDR3 region has the DNA TGTGCCAGCAGCTTCTCTCCGGGACAGGGGAACGACACTGAAGCTTTCTTT. Encoded protein: CASSFSPGQGNDTEAFF.

The CDR3 DNA follows: TGCAGCGTTGAGCGAAGTTCCGCGGCGGGCGAGCAGTACTTC. This gives the protein CSVERSSAAGEQYF. This chain links TRBV29-1 with TRBJ2-7, with D maybe TRBD2 (5 bases). This CDR3 spans 14 amino acids. Germline-derived CDR1 and CDR2 are SQVTM and ANQGSEA. The ends were cut back, 3 bases at V and 6 bases at J, with 18 bases in the middle.

The chain has TRBV5-1 and TRBJ2-7, with D possibly TRBD1 on 6 matching bases. Between the trimmed V and J ends, which lost 2 bases and 4 bases, there was a span of 7 bases. Germline V lookup: CDR1 SGHRS, CDR2 YFSETQ. The CDR3 has 12 amino acids. CDR3 coding DNA: TGCGCCAGCAGCTTAACAGGGTACGAGCAGTACTTC. The encoded protein is CASSLTGYEQYF.

V usage is TRBV6-1 and J usage is TRBJ2-7; TRBD1 or TRBD2 may be the D gene (5 bases each). CDR1 is MNHNS, CDR2 SASEGT, per germline. CDR3 size: 13 residues. V was pared by 6 bases and J by 4 bases, with 13 bases between. The CDR3 here is CASRGTEIYEQYF. In DNA, the CDR3 is TGTGCCAGCAGGGGGACGGAGATATACGAGCAGTACTTC.

Of note for this clone: At one of its ends the junction is not consistent with the germline gene, which may arise from a read error. The rearrangement links TRBV11-1 to TRBJ2-7, with 11 bases matching TRBD1. CDR1 is SGHAT and CDR2 is FQDESV in the germline V gene (reference sequence). The CDR3 is made up of 14 amino acids. The CDR3 protein is CASSPEGQGAMSRF. CDR3 nucleotide sequence: TGTGCCAGCAGCCCCGAAGGACAGGGGGCGATGTCTAGGTTC.

The chain employs TRBV7-8 and TRBJ2-3; D gene ambiguous. The V gene lost 0 bases and the J gene lost 3 bases, with 4 bases spanning the gap. Germline CDR1 is SGHVS and CDR2 is FQNEAQ. The CDR3 totals 13 residues. CDR3 loop: CASSLAKTDTQYF. For the CDR3, the DNA is TGTGCCAGCAGCTTAGCCAAGACAGATACGCAGTATTTT. Full variable domain (missing parts from reference TRBV7-8 and TRBJ2-3): GAGVSQSPRYKVAKRGQDVALRCDPISGHVSLFWYQQALGQGPEFLTYFQNEAQLDKSGLPSDRFFAERPEGSVSTLKIQRTQQEDSAVYLCASSLAKTDTQYFGPGTRLTVL.

The chain recombines TRBV2 with TRBJ1-4, with 10 bases lining up with TRBD1. Germline CDR1 SNHLY, CDR2 FYNNEI. The CDR3 consists of 16 residues. J was trimmed by 0 bases and V by 6 bases; bases with no gene match: 4. The CDR3: CASSWDRGATNEKLFF. CDR3 in DNA: TGTGCCAGCAGCTGGGACAGGGGTGCAACTAATGAAAAACTGTTTTTT.

The chain links TRBV27 to TRBJ2-2; D is possibly TRBD1 (6 bases). With 1 base removed from V and 5 bases from J, the gap between germline ends came to 14 bases. The length of the CDR3 is 16 residues. Germline V gene data show CDR1 as MNHEY and CDR2 as SMNVEV (reference sequence). The CDR3 coding sequence is TGTGCCAGCAGTTTATTTGGGGACACAATAACCGGGGAGCTGTTTTTT. Its protein product is CASSLFGDTITGELFF.

V and J are TRBV5-1 and TRBJ1-3; TRBD1 aligns across 8 bases. Germline lookup yields CDR1 SGHRS and CDR2 YFSETQ. Trimming took 4 bases from V and 4 from J; bases not matched to a gene: 4. The CDR3 is 14 residues long. As DNA, the CDR3 is TGCGCCAGCAGCACCGGACAGGGAGGAAACACCATATATTTT. Amino acid sequence: CASSTGQGGNTIYF.

This rearrangement joins TRBV28 to TRBJ1-5; D unclear. V was cut by 3 bases and J by 0 bases, with 18 bases left in between. CDR1 is MDHEN and CDR2 is SYDVKM in the germline V gene. This CDR3 comprises 18 residues. The CDR3 DNA sequence: TGTGCCAGCAGTTTCGTACTCTCGAAAGGGCATAGCAATCAGCCCCAGCATTTT. Protein sequence: CASSFVLSKGHSNQPQHF.

V is TRBV14 and J is TRBJ1-1, with D tentatively TRBD1 (6 bases). Germline assignment: CDR1 SGHDN and CDR2 FVKESK. This CDR3 is 15 amino acids long. Trimming stripped 4 bases from V and 3 bases from J, with 15 bases between. CDR3 loop: CASSPSLGAYTEAFF. CDR3 nucleotides: TGTGCCAGCAGCCCGTCCCTGGGGGCTTACACTGAAGCTTTCTTT. The whole variable domain, filled in from reference TRBV14 and TRBJ1-1, reads EAGVTQFPSHSVIEKGQTVTLRCDPISGHDNLYWYRRVMGKEIKFLLHFVKESKQDESGMPNNRFLAERTGGTYSTLKVQPAELEDSGVYFCASSPSLGAYTEAFFGQGTRLTVV.

This clone turned up a few times. J is TRBJ2-3 and V is TRBV2; D is possibly TRBD1 (5 bases). V dropped 8 bases and J dropped 1 base, with 16 bases sitting between them. The CDR3 sequence is 15 residues long. Germline loops: CDR1 SNHLY, CDR2 FYNNEI. CDR3 in amino acids: CASGPLAQGTDTQYF. The DNA of the CDR3 is TGTGCCAGCGGCCCACTGGCACAGGGCACAGATACGCAGTATTTT.